Below, 30 T cell receptor beta chains from the same sample are listed, as sequenced in a study of T-cell memory formation after mild COVID-19. TCRdb re-derived calls from the 5' RACE reads in MiXCR, one entry per CDR3 protein. The sample has some 450,000 distinct CDR3 sequences, 20% seen once. Sequencing was done on a sample of PBMCs or a T cell subset sorted from them (not recorded which). The receptor source for this set is an adult woman who had mild COVID-19 (a few samples of this study predate the infection). Cell type and time point are not known.

In this sample, this clonotype turned up many times. The chain recombines TRBV15 with TRBJ2-1; D is unresolved. Germline CDR1 LNHNV, CDR2 YYDKDF (reference sequence). With 5 bases removed from V and 2 bases from J, the gap between germline ends came to 4 bases. The CDR3 totals 12 residues. CDR3 in DNA: TGTGCCACCAGCCGAGCCTACAATGAGCAGTTCTTC. Amino acid sequence: CATSRAYNEQFF.

In this sample, this clonotype turned up many times. V and J are TRBV2 and TRBJ2-7, with TRBD1 matching 7 bases. V lost 5 bases and J lost 3; bases outside the gene matches: 7. The germline V gene has CDR1 SNHLY and CDR2 FYNNEI. The CDR3 runs to 14 residues. The CDR3: CASSSGQDFYEQYF. The CDR3 DNA reads TGTGCCAGCAGTTCAGGACAGGATTTCTACGAGCAGTACTTC.

This clonotype was seen a few times. V gene TRBV9 combines with J gene TRBJ2-3, with D possibly TRBD1 on 7 matching bases. The CDR3 sequence is 15 residues long. Trimming pared 4 bases from V and 6 bases from J, leaving 18 bases between. Germline CDR1 SGDLS, CDR2 YYNGEE. In DNA, the CDR3 is TGTGCCAGCAGCCAGGGGGGACTCGCCGGTGATACGCAGTATTTT. This sequence encodes CASSQGGLAGDTQYF.

The sample holds a few counts of this clonotype. V usage is TRBV30 and J usage is TRBJ2-3; 9 nucleotides line up with TRBD2. Unmatched junction bases numbered 6, after V lost 3 bases and J lost 5 bases. Germline CDR1 and CDR2: GTSNPN and SVGIG (reference sequence). The CDR3 is 14 amino acids. CDR3: CAWSAASGEDTQYF. The CDR3 nucleotides read TGTGCCTGGAGCGCGGCTAGCGGGGAAGATACGCAGTATTTT.

The chain couples TRBV6-6 to TRBJ1-6; D gene ambiguous. The V end was cut by 7 bases, the J end by 6 bases, with 7 bases between. CDR3 length: 12 amino acids. Germline V CDR1 and CDR2: MNHNY, SVGAGI (reference sequence). The CDR3 DNA reads as TGTGCCAGCATGGACCCTAATTCACCCCTCCACTTT. It yields the protein CASMDPNSPLHF.

In this sample, this clonotype turned up a few times. The chain joins TRBV13 to TRBJ1-1; D ambiguous. The germline V gene encodes CDR1 PRHDT and CDR2 FYEKMQ (reference sequence). The CDR3 is 12 amino acids. Trimming took 4 bases from V and 3 from J, leaving 6 bases between them. Written as DNA, the CDR3 is TGTGCCAGCAGCTCACCGTACACTGAAGCTTTCTTT. Translated, it gives CASSSPYTEAFF. Full variable domain (rest looked up from reference TRBV13 and TRBJ1-1): AAGVIQSPRHLIKEKRETATLKCYPIPRHDTVYWYQQGPGQDPQFLISFYEKMQSDKGSIPDRFSAQQFSDYHSELNMSSLELGDSALYFCASSSPYTEAFFGQGTRLTVV.

This clonotype showed up just a few times. The J gene is TRBJ2-3, the V gene TRBV7-2; 15 positions agree with TRBD2. The junction had 5 bases not matched to a gene; V was cut back by 1 base and J by 3 bases. The germline V gene encodes CDR1 SGHTA and CDR2 FQGNSA. The CDR3 runs to 18 residues. CDR3 DNA sequence: TGTGCCAGCAGCTTAGTTGGACTAGCGGGAGGGGGTACAGATACGCAGTATTTT. This sequence encodes CASSLVGLAGGGTDTQYF.

V is TRBV12-3 or TRBV12-4 and J is TRBJ1-1, with D unresolved. V shed 4 bases and J shed 1 base, with 10 bases lying between them. CDR3 length: 14 residues. The CDR3 reads CASSSRRRNTEAFF. CDR3 in DNA: TGTGCCAGCAGTTCCAGACGAAGGAACACTGAAGCTTTCTTT.

This chain uses TRBV27 with TRBJ1-6; unclear D gene. The CDR3 extends over 14 amino acids. Trimming cost V 2 bases and J 11 bases, with 13 bases left between them. Germline lookup yields CDR1 MNHEY and CDR2 SMNVEV (reference sequence). The chain's CDR3 is CASSLEQLVAPLHF. As DNA, the CDR3 is TGTGCCAGCAGTTTAGAACAGCTTGTGGCACCCCTCCACTTT.

This clonotype came up a few times. The chain is built from TRBV12-3 or TRBV12-4 and TRBJ2-1, with D tentatively TRBD1 or TRBD2 (5 bases each). This CDR3 is 15 amino acids long. V was shortened by 3 bases and J by 5 bases, with 14 bases between the two germline ends. The CDR3 reads CASSLTGPRHNEQFF. CDR3 nucleotides: TGTGCCAGCAGTTTGACGGGACCGCGGCACAATGAGCAGTTCTTC.

The chain combines TRBV7-6 with TRBJ2-7; D is unclear. The CDR3 contains 15 residues. Germline lookup yields CDR1 SGHVS and CDR2 FNYEAQ. V lost 6 bases and J lost 3, with 18 bases in between. In DNA, the CDR3 is TGTGCCAGCAGTCCCCATGTTGGGGATTTCTACGAGCAGTACTTC. It is translated as CASSPHVGDFYEQYF.

The sample holds a few counts of this clonotype. J is TRBJ1-2 and V is TRBV12-3 or TRBV12-4; tentative D call: TRBD1 (5 bases). CDR3 length equals 14 residues. Trimming removed 6 bases from V and 5 bases from J, with 16 bases in between. The CDR3 sequence is CASSPHAGQYGYTF. The CDR3 DNA is TGTGCCAGCAGCCCCCATGCGGGGCAGTATGGCTACACCTTC.

This clonotype was seen more than once but under ten times. This rearrangement joins TRBV5-4 to TRBJ2-1; 12 bases align to TRBD2. J lost 4 bases, V lost 3 bases, and 8 bases had no gene match. The CDR3 spans 17 residues. The germline CDR1 and CDR2 sequences are SGHNT and YYREEE (reference sequence). The CDR3 sequence is CASSWGSGTSGYNEQFF. For the CDR3, the DNA is TGTGCCAGCAGCTGGGGCTCCGGGACTAGCGGGTACAATGAGCAGTTCTTC.

This clonotype was counted only a few times. The genes are TRBV20-1 and TRBJ2-1; the match to TRBD1 covers 8 bases. The germline V gene has CDR1 DFQATT and CDR2 SNEGSKA (reference sequence). Trimming removed 7 bases from V and 0 bases from J; junction bases left unmatched: 8. The CDR3 loop spans 15 amino acids. CDR3 DNA: TGCAGTGGAATTCAGGGGGCGGGCTCCTACAATGAGCAGTTCTTC. This encodes CSGIQGAGSYNEQFF.

The chain joins TRBV19 to TRBJ1-2; D gene uncertain. The V and J ends lost 3 bases and 4 bases respectively, with 6 bases between them. The CDR3 contains 12 residues. Germline V gene lookup returns CDR1 LNHDA and CDR2 SQIVND (reference sequence). The CDR3 is CASSISSYGYTF. Here the CDR3 DNA reads TGTGCCAGTAGTATCAGCAGCTATGGCTACACCTTC.

There are a few counts of this clonotype. The CDR3 DNA follows: TGCGCCAGCAGAACCCACACAGGGAACACTGAAGCTTTCTTT. It translates to CASRTHTGNTEAFF. The rearrangement joins TRBV5-1 to TRBJ1-1; possibly TRBD1 for D (5 bases). Germline CDR1 is SGHRS and CDR2 is YFSETQ. The CDR3 covers 14 residues. Trimming cost V 5 bases and J 1 base, with 12 bases left between them.

The V gene is TRBV12-3 or TRBV12-4, the J gene TRBJ2-3, with 11 bases identical to TRBD2. The ends lost 7 bases at V and 3 bases at J; junction bases unmatched: 3. The CDR3 has 14 amino acids. The chain's CDR3 is CASTASGRTDTQYF. The CDR3 nucleotides are TGTGCCAGCACGGCTAGCGGGAGGACAGATACGCAGTATTTT.

The V gene is TRBV6-2 or TRBV6-3, the J gene TRBJ2-7; no clear D. Trimming pared 3 bases from V and 3 bases from J, leaving 9 bases between. Germline values: CDR1 MNHEY, CDR2 SVGEGT. The CDR3 consists of 13 residues. Here the CDR3 reads CASSYLVFYEQYF. In DNA, the CDR3 is TGTGCCAGCAGTTATCTCGTCTTCTACGAGCAGTACTTC.

This sequence joins TRBV20-1 and TRBJ2-7, with unresolved D. Germline CDR1 is DFQATT and CDR2 is SNEGSKA (reference sequence). CDR3 size: 12 residues. Trimming pared 3 bases from V and 3 bases from J, leaving 9 bases between. CDR3 coding DNA: TGCAGTGCTAGCTTCGGTGTCTACGAGCAGTACTTC. Translating gives CSASFGVYEQYF.

In this sample, this clonotype turned up a few times. This chain connects TRBV4-2 to TRBJ2-7; 7 bases are shared with TRBD2. V was clipped by 1 base and J by 0 bases; unmatched bases: 9. The V gene's germline CDR1 is LGHNA and CDR2 YNFKEQ. The length of the CDR3 is 17 residues. CDR3 sequence: CASSQVGRLASSYEQYF. CDR3 nucleotides: TGTGCCAGCAGCCAAGTAGGGAGACTAGCCTCCTCCTACGAGCAGTACTTC.

The CDR3 DNA reads TGTGCCAGCAGCCCCAGGGGTTTGAGCACCGGGGAGCTGTTTTTT. Translated, it gives CASSPRGLSTGELFF. The V and J genes are TRBV11-3 and TRBJ2-2; tentative D call: TRBD1 (6 bases). The ends were cut back, 5 bases at V and 4 bases at J, with 14 bases in the middle. From germline, CDR1 is SGHNT and CDR2 YENEEA. This CDR3 has 15 residues.

This sequence joins TRBV13 and TRBJ2-4; the match to TRBD2 covers 8 bases. The CDR3 consists of 14 residues. Germline CDR1 PRHDT, CDR2 FYEKMQ (reference sequence). The junction had 5 bases not matched to a gene; V was cut back by 1 base and J by 9 bases. CDR3 nucleotide sequence: TGTGCCAGCAGCTTAGCGGGGGGGCAACCCATTCAGTACTTC. Its translation: CASSLAGGQPIQYF.

The chain employs TRBV4-1 and TRBJ2-3, with 9 bases identical to TRBD2. The V segment lost 0 bases and the J segment 2 bases; nucleotides outside the gene matches: 9. Germline V gives CDR1 MGHRA, CDR2 YSYEKL. The CDR3 covers 18 residues. The CDR3 DNA is TGCGCCAGCAGCCAAGATAGGGGCGGGGGGGCCCACACAGATACGCAGTATTTT. Its translation: CASSQDRGGGAHTDTQYF.

This clonotype was observed a handful of times. V and J are TRBV7-9 and TRBJ1-3; D gene unclear. Germline CDR1 and CDR2: SEHNR and FQNEAQ (reference sequence). The CDR3 is 19 residues long. The V and J ends lost 1 base and 0 bases respectively, with 19 bases between them. The CDR3 protein is CASSLDHLGAGRSGNTIYF. CDR3 DNA: TGTGCCAGCAGCTTAGACCACCTGGGTGCAGGCCGCTCTGGAAACACCATATATTTT.

This clonotype was detected once. The chain is built from TRBV9 and TRBJ2-1; 9 positions agree with TRBD2. The CDR3 contains 17 residues. V lost 0 bases to trimming and J lost 3 bases; unmatched junction nucleotides: 7. Germline loops: CDR1 SGDLS, CDR2 YYNGEE. CDR3 bases: TGTGCCAGCAGCGTAGCTTGGGGCGGGGGGGACTACAATGAGCAGTTCTTC. Amino acids: CASSVAWGGGDYNEQFF.

The J gene is TRBJ2-3, the V gene TRBV7-2; the D is unclear. Per the germline V gene, CDR1 is SGHTA and CDR2 is FQGNSA. The CDR3 runs to 15 residues. Trimming pared 1 base from V and 1 base from J, leaving 9 bases between. The CDR3, as DNA: TGTGCCAGCAGCTTAGTTGGTCCGGGCACAGATACGCAGTATTTT. The encoded protein is CASSLVGPGTDTQYF.

This clonotype appeared a few times. The genes are TRBV7-9 and TRBJ2-2; 9 nucleotides agree with TRBD1. The CDR3 loop spans 17 amino acids. In germline, CDR1 is SEHNR, CDR2 FQNEAQ (reference sequence). J was trimmed by 7 bases and V by 5 bases; bases with no gene match: 14. The CDR3 DNA sequence: TGTGCCAGCAGCCCAAAATTCACAGGGGGCATGGTCGGGGAGCTGTTTTTT. This encodes CASSPKFTGGMVGELFF.

The chain joins TRBV21-1 to TRBJ2-7; the table's TRBD1 call for D was not verified on the DNA. TRBV21-1 is labeled a pseudogene. This CDR3 spans 14 amino acids. CDR3 DNA sequence: TGTGCCAGCAGCTCCCGGGAACACTCCTACGAGCAGTACTTC. Translation: CASSSREHSYEQYF.

This clonotype has just one count. The CDR3 protein is CSARGLTGAVNSPLHF. The CDR3 DNA reads as TGCAGTGCTAGAGGTCTGACAGGGGCGGTTAATTCACCCCTCCACTTT. The J gene is TRBJ1-6, the V gene TRBV20-1; TRBD1 matches 8 bases. The CDR3 sequence is 16 residues long. The ends lost 1 base at V and 6 bases at J; junction bases unmatched: 8. CDR1 is DFQATT and CDR2 is SNEGSKA in the germline V gene (reference sequence).

This clonotype came up a few times. This chain connects TRBV20-1 to TRBJ2-3; weak D call: TRBD2 (6 bases). V lost 3 bases and J lost 0, with 13 bases in between. CDR1 and CDR2 from the germline V gene are DFQATT and SNEGSKA (reference sequence). The CDR3 extends over 15 amino acids. The CDR3 DNA reads TGCAGTGCTAGTGTGTGGGAGGCTAGCACAGATACGCAGTATTTT. It encodes CSASVWEASTDTQYF.